This T cell receptor (beta chain) was recovered during a study of blood T cell repertoires in COVID-19. The CDR3 contains 16 residues. Deletions cut 8 bases from V and 0 bases from J, with 19 bases between. Germline CDR1 reads SGHAT; CDR2 reads FQNNGV. Using immunoSEQ multiplex PCR, the repertoire was profiled, and TCRdb retains in-frame clones only, with some absent. The repertoire holds around 300,000 clones, with about 85% as singletons. The V and J genes are TRBV11-2 and TRBJ1-2; D is unresolved. The sequenced material came from peripheral blood. The receptor comes from a man aged 18 to 30 with active or convalescent COVID-19. Here the CDR3 DNA reads TGTGCCAGCGGTTATTTAATCGCGGGTGCTAACTATGGCTACACCTTC. Protein product: CASGYLIAGANYGYTF.